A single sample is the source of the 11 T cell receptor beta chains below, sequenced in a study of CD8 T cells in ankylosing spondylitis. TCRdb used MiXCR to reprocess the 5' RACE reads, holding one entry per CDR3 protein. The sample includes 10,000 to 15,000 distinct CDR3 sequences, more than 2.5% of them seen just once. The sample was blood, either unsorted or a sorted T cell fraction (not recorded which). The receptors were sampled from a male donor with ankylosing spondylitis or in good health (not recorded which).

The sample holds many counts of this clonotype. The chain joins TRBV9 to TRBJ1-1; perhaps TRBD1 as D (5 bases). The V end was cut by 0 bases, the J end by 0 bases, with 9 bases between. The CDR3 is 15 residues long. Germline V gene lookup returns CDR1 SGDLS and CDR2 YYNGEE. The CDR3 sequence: CASSVVTAMNTEAFF. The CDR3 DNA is TGTGCCAGCAGCGTAGTGACAGCTATGAACACTGAAGCTTTCTTT.

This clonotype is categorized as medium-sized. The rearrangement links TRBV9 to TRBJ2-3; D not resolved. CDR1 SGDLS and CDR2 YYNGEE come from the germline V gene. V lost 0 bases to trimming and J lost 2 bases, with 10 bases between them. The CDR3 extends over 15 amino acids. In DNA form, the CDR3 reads TGTGCCAGCAGCGTAGGCGATAAAACCACAGATACGCAGTATTTT. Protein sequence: CASSVGDKTTDTQYF. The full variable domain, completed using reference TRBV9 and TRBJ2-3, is DSGVTQTPKHLITATGQRVTLRCSPRSGDLSVYWYQQSLDQGLQFLIQYYNGEERAKGNILERFSAQQFPDLHSELNLSSLELGDSALYFCASSVGDKTTDTQYFGPGTRLTVL.

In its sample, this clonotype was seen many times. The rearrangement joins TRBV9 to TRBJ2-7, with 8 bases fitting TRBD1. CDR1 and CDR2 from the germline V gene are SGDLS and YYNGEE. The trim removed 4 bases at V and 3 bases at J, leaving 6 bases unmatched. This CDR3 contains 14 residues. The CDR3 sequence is CASSYTGTGYEQYF. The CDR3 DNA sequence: TGTGCCAGCAGCTATACCGGGACAGGCTACGAGCAGTACTTC. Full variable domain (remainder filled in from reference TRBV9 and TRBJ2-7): DSGVTQTPKHLITATGQRVTLRCSPRSGDLSVYWYQQSLDQGLQFLIQYYNGEERAKGNILERFSAQQFPDLHSELNLSSLELGDSALYFCASSYTGTGYEQYFGPGTRLTVT.

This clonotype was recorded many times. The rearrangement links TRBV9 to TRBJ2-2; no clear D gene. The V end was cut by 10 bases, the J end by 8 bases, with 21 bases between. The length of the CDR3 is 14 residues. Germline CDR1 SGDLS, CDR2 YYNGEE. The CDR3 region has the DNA TGTGCCTCATCCTTTAGTGCGAATCCGGGGGAGCTGTTTTTT. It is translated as CASSFSANPGELFF.

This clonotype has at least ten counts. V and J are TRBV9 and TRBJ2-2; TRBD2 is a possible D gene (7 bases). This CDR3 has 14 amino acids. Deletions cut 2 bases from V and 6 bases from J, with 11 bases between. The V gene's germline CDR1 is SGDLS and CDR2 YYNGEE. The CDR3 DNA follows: TGTGCCAGCAGCGTGGGGGGGGCCTCCGGGGAGCTGTTTTTT. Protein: CASSVGGASGELFF.

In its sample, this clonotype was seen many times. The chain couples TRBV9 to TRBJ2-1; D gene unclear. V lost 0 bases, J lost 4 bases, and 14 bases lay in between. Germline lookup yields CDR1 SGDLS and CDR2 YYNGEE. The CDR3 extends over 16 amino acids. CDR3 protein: CASSVGSNRAYNEQFF. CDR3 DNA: TGTGCCAGCAGCGTAGGCTCCAATCGGGCTTACAATGAGCAGTTCTTC. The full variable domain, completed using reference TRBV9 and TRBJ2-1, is DSGVTQTPKHLITATGQRVTLRCSPRSGDLSVYWYQQSLDQGLQFLIQYYNGEERAKGNILERFSAQQFPDLHSELNLSSLELGDSALYFCASSVGSNRAYNEQFFGPGTRLTVL.

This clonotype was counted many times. CDR3 nucleotide sequence: TGTGCCAGCAGCGTAGGGGTCAGGGAGTCGGCAGATACGCAGTATTTT. The encoded protein is CASSVGVRESADTQYF. The rearrangement links TRBV9 to TRBJ2-3; D possibly uses TRBD1 or TRBD2 (5 bases each). Per the germline V gene, CDR1 is SGDLS and CDR2 is YYNGEE. This CDR3 is 16 amino acids long. The V end was cut by 0 bases, the J end by 4 bases, with 15 bases between.

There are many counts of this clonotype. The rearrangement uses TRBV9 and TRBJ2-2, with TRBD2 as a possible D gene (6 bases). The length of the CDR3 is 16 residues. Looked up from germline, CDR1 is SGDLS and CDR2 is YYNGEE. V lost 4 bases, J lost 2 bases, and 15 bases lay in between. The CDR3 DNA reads TGTGCCAGCAGCCCCCGACCGGGACTTAACACCGGGGAGCTGTTTTTT. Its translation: CASSPRPGLNTGELFF.

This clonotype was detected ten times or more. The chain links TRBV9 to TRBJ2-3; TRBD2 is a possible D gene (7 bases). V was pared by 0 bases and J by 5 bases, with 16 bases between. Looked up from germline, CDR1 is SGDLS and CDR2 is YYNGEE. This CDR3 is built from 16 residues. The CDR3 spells CASSVEEGGPGDTQYF. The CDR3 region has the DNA TGTGCCAGCAGCGTAGAGGAGGGGGGGCCGGGAGATACGCAGTATTTT.

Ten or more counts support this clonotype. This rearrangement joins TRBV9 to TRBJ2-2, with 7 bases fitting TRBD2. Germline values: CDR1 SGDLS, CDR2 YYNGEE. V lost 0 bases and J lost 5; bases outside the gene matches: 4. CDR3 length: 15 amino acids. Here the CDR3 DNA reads TGTGCCAGCAGCGTAGGACCGGGGGGAACCGGGGAGCTGTTTTTT. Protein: CASSVGPGGTGELFF.

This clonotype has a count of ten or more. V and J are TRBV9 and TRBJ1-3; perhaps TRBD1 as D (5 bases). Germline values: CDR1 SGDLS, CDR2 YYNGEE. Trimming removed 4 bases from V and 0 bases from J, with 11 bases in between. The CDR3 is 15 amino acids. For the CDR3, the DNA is TGTGCCAGCAGCCCTCTTGGGGGCTCTGGAAACACCATATATTTT. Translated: CASSPLGGSGNTIYF.